This T cell receptor beta chain was captured by sequencing in a study of cytomegalovirus exposure and HLA in healthy donors. Study-level findings and limits: The finding came from a later analysis; first-cohort TCR clusters tended to co-occur in the roughly 120 validation repertoires. The investigators catalogued 164 TCR beta chains as cytomegalovirus-associated. Most TCRs appeared rarely, but some public TCRs recurred in many donors.

Clones were sequenced by immunoSEQ multiplex PCR, and TCRdb holds only the in-frame ones, with some missing. The sample includes more than 70,000 clones, about 94% of them seen just once. V dropped 7 bases and J dropped 2 bases, with 7 bases sitting between them. This CDR3 is 11 amino acids long. Germline values: CDR1 SQVTM, CDR2 ANQGSEA. Comments on this clone: Its antigen remains unknown.

The donors were members of the validation cohort comprising over 90 subjects, separate from the roughly 700-subject first cohort. This sequence joins TRBV29-1 and TRBJ2-3; D possibly corresponds to TRBD1 (6 bases). Material for sequencing was PBMCs. This sequence originates from a woman between 18 and 29 years old in good health and CMV-seronegative. CDR3 DNA: TGCAGCGGGACAGTCACAGATACGCAGTATTTT. This gives the protein CSGTVTDTQYF.